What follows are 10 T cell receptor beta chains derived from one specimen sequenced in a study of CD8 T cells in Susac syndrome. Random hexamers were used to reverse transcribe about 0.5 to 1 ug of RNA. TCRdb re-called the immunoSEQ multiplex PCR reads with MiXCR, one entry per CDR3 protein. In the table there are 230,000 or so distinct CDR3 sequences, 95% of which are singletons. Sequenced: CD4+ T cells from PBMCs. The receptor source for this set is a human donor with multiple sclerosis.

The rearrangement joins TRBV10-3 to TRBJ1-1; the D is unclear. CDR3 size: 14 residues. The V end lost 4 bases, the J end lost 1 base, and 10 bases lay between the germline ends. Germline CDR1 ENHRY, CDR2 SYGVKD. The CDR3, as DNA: TGTGCCATCAGTGGCGGCGGTGGGAACACTGAAGCTTTCTTT. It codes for CAISGGGGNTEAFF.

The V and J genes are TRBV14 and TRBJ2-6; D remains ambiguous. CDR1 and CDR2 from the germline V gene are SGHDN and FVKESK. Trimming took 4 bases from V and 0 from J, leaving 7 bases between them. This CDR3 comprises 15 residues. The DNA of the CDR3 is TGTGCCAGCAGCCGCGACATCTCTGGGGCCAACGTCCTGACTTTC. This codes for CASSRDISGANVLTF.

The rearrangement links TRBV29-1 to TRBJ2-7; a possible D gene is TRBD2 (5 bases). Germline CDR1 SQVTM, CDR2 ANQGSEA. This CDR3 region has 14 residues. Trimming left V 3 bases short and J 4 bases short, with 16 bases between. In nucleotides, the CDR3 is TGCAGCGTTGAGGTAGAGGGTAGCTGGTACGAGCAGTACTTC. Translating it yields CSVEVEGSWYEQYF.

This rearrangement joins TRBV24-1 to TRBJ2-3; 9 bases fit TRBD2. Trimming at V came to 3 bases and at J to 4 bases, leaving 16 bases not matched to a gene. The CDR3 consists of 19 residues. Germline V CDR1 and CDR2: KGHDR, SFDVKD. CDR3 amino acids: CATSDPLDPREGLADTQYF. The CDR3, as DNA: TGTGCCACCAGTGATCCCCTGGACCCGCGGGAGGGCCTCGCAGATACGCAGTATTTT.

CDR3: CSAQQPRLETQYF. Written as DNA, the CDR3 is TGCAGTGCCCAACAACCTAGGCTAGAGACCCAGTACTTC. The chain uses TRBV20-1 and TRBJ2-5; D is unclear. Germline CDR1 reads DFQATT; CDR2 reads SNEGSKA (reference sequence). CDR3 size: 13 residues. Trimming removed 6 bases from V and 4 bases from J, with 15 bases in between.

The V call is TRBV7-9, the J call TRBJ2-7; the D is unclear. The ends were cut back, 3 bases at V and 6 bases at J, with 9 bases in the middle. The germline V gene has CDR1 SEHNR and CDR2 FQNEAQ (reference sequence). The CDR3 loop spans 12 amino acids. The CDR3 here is CASSFRQAEQYF. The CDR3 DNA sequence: TGTGCCAGCAGCTTCCGGCAGGCCGAGCAGTACTTC.

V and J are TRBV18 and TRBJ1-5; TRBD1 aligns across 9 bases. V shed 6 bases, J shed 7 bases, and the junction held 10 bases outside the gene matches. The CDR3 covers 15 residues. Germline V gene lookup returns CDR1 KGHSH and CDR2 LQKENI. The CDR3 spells CASSRSTGGDQPQHF. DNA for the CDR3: TGTGCCAGCTCCCGGTCGACAGGGGGGGACCAGCCCCAGCATTTT.

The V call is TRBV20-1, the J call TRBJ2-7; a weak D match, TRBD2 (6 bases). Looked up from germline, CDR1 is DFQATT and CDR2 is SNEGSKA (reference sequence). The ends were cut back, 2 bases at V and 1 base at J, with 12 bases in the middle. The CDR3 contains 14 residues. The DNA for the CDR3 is TGCAGTGCTAGATTAGCGGTGAGATCCTACGAGCAGTACTTC. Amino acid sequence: CSARLAVRSYEQYF.

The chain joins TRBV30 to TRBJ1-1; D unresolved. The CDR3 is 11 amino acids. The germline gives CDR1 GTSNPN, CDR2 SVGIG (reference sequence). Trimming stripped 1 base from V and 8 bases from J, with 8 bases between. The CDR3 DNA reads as TGTGCCTGGAGTGAAAAACTCGAAGCTTTCTTT. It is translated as CAWSEKLEAFF. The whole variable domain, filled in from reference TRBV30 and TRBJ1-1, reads SQTIHQWPATLVQPVGSPLSLECTVEGTSNPNLYWYRQAAGRGLQLLFYSVGIGQISSEVPQNLSASRPQDRQFILSSKKLLLSDSGFYLCAWSEKLEAFFGQGTRLTVV.

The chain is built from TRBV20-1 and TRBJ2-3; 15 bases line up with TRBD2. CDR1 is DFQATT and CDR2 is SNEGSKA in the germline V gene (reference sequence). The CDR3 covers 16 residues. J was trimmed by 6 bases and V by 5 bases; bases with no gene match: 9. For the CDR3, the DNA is TGCAGTGCTTTCCGGACTAGCGGGAGGGCCGGGGATACGCAGTATTTT. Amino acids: CSAFRTSGRAGDTQYF.